The 10 T cell receptor beta chains given below trace back to one sample, sequenced in a study of response to subunit inactivated influenza vaccine. TCRdb called the RT-PCR reads again in MiXCR, with one record for every CDR3 protein. This table has 500,000 to 600,000 distinct CDR3 sequences, 6.5% to 8% appearing once. Sequenced material: PBMCs from blood, taken less than 30 months after vaccination. These receptors all stem from a man between 50 and 70 years old who received an inactivated influenza vaccine.

This clonotype has more than one count but fewer than ten. This sequence joins TRBV4-1 and TRBJ2-2; the match to TRBD1 covers 7 bases. The V and J ends lost 4 bases and 6 bases, in that order; junction bases with no gene match: 8. Germline V gene lookup returns CDR1 MGHRA and CDR2 YSYEKL. The CDR3 extends over 15 amino acids. CDR3 nucleotides: TGCGCCAGCAGCCCCGACAGGGATTACGCCGGGGAGCTGTTTTTT. It yields the protein CASSPDRDYAGELFF.

Many counts were recorded for this clonotype. The chain employs TRBV2 and TRBJ2-1, with TRBD1 matching over 8 bases. CDR3 length equals 13 residues. The junction had 4 bases not matched to a gene; V was cut back by 3 bases and J by 9 bases. The germline CDR1 and CDR2 sequences are SNHLY and FYNNEI. DNA of the CDR3: TGTGCCAGCAGTGACGACAGGGGAGGTGAGCAGTTCTTC. As protein: CASSDDRGGEQFF. Complete variable domain (other parts from reference TRBV2 and TRBJ2-1): EPEVTQTPSHQVTQMGQEVILRCVPISNHLYFYWYRQILGQKVEFLVSFYNNEISEKSEIFDDQFSVERPDGSNFTLKIRSTKLEDSAMYFCASSDDRGGEQFFGPGTRLTVL.

The rearrangement links TRBV6-1 to TRBJ1-4; TRBD1 might be the D (6 bases). CDR3 length: 14 residues. The germline V gene encodes CDR1 MNHNS and CDR2 SASEGT. V dropped 5 bases and J dropped 7 bases, with 14 bases sitting between them. Here the CDR3 reads CASSRGAVGEKLFF. The DNA of the CDR3 is TGTGCCAGCAGTCGGGGGGCGGTTGGTGAAAAACTGTTTTTT.

This clonotype was counted between two and nine times. This chain joins TRBV20-1 and TRBJ1-5; D may be TRBD1 (6 bases). V lost 0 bases and J 3 bases, leaving 12 bases between the germline ends. Germline V lookup: CDR1 DFQATT, CDR2 SNEGSKA (reference sequence). The CDR3 covers 15 residues. In DNA form, the CDR3 reads TGCAGTGCTAGAGATATGGACAGTCTCAATCAGCCCCAGCATTTT. Translation gives CSARDMDSLNQPQHF.

This clonotype was found a few times. The rearrangement links TRBV12-3 or TRBV12-4 to TRBJ2-7; TRBD1 matches 10 bases. The CDR3 length is 15 residues. Unmatched junction bases numbered 6, after V lost 6 bases and J lost 1 base. CDR3 in DNA: TGTGCCAGCAGAGCCAGGACAGGGGGGTCCTACGAGCAGTACTTC. Its translation is CASRARTGGSYEQYF.

This clonotype occurred a few times. The CDR3, as DNA: TGCGCCAGCAGCCCCCCGCTGGTGGCTAGCGGGGGCGAGGAGCTGTTTTTT. This translates into CASSPPLVASGGEELFF. J is TRBJ2-2 and V is TRBV5-1, with 10 bases lining up with TRBD2. After removal of 4 bases from V and 10 bases from J, the junction contained 16 bases not matched to a gene. There are 17 residues in the CDR3. CDR1 and CDR2 (germline): SGHRS, YFSETQ.

This clonotype has just a few counts. The V gene is TRBV5-5, the J gene TRBJ1-6; D uncertain. This CDR3 is built from 15 residues. V lost 2 bases to trimming and J lost 5 bases, with 11 bases between them. CDR1 and CDR2 from the germline V gene are SGHKS and YYEKEE (reference sequence). The CDR3 reads CASSFDPGNNSPLHF. The CDR3 DNA is TGTGCCAGCAGCTTCGATCCGGGTAATAATTCACCCCTCCACTTT.

This clonotype was counted many times. The V call is TRBV20-1, the J call TRBJ2-7, with a tentative D call TRBD1 (5 bases). Germline V gene sequence: CDR1 DFQATT, CDR2 SNEGSKA (reference sequence). V was pared by 0 bases and J by 4 bases, with 13 bases between. The CDR3 covers 14 residues. The CDR3 reads CSARDHQGVYEQYF. DNA of the CDR3: TGCAGTGCTAGAGATCATCAGGGCGTATACGAGCAGTACTTC.

J is TRBJ2-7 and V is TRBV11-2, with TRBD2 matching 9 bases. V shed 3 bases, J shed 4 bases, and the junction held 10 bases outside the gene matches. Germline V gives CDR1 SGHAT, CDR2 FQNNGV. CDR3 length equals 16 residues. CDR3 in DNA: TGTGCCAGCAGCTTCAACACAGCGGGAGGAAAGTACGAGCAGTACTTC. Encoded protein: CASSFNTAGGKYEQYF.

This chain joins TRBV7-7 and TRBJ2-1; 10 nucleotides line up with TRBD1. After removal of 5 bases from V and 8 bases from J, the junction contained 12 bases not matched to a gene. Germline CDR1 is SSHAT and CDR2 is FNYEAQ (reference sequence). The CDR3 has 16 amino acids. The CDR3 nucleotides are TGTGCCAGCAGCCCCACCCCGGGACAGGGGATCTATGAGCAGTTCTTC. Translated: CASSPTPGQGIYEQFF.